This TCR beta chain was obtained from a study of CXCR3-negative and CXCR3-positive naive CD8 T cells. Study-level points and caveats: Hydrophobicity was higher for TRB CDR3s found in CXCR3-positive naive cells than in CXCR3-negative naive cells. Relative to memory CD8+ cells, whose diversity was much lower, both naive subsets had comparably high diversity.

Worth noting for this clonotype: The antigen remains undetermined.

Germline values: CDR1 DFQATT, CDR2 SNEGSKA (reference sequence). The CDR3 is made up of 14 amino acids. Naive CD8+ T cells displayed a CD45RO-CCR7+CD27+CD95- phenotype. 5' RACE with UMI labels generated the TRB cDNA libraries. TCRdb re-called the 5' RACE reads, yielding one record per CDR3 amino acid sequence without DNA. This sample contains 120,000 to 150,000 distinct CDR3 sequences. The J gene is TRBJ1-1, the V gene TRBV20-1; without DNA, the TCRdb call of TRBD1 cannot be checked. This TCR was recovered from a human donor in good health. Some clones in this sample may be carry-over from other donors' samples. The material sequenced was naive CXCR3+ CD8+ T cells from blood. The subset here: CD45RO-CCR7+CD27+CD95- naive CD8+ T cells expressing CXCR3 (TNR3+). The CDR3 sequence: CSAWDRETNTEAFF.